This T cell receptor (beta chain) is drawn from a study of blood T cell repertoires in COVID-19. Study-level information: In each case, the material was cDNA or gDNA derived from T cells, B-cell-depleted T cells, or PBMCs.

This clone has a single count. Authors' methods: Cell counts per sample came from amplifying reference gene primers. This table comes from immunoSEQ multiplex PCR, and its TCRdb copy is limited to in-frame clones, with some not included. V and J calls plus clone size are reproduced from that table; the DNA served to infer D and trimming. This sample has about 64,000 clones, with around 90% found just once. The CDR3 spans 13 residues. Germline V gives CDR1 SNHLY, CDR2 FYNNEI. V dropped 7 bases and J dropped 4; count of bases not matched to a gene: 5. Two consecutive negative NP/OP PCR tests, clearance, or resolved symptoms defined Cohort 3 recovery.

The chain employs TRBV2 and TRBJ1-2; 8 nucleotides agree with TRBD1. The specimen was PBMCs or T cells enriched from blood (not recorded which). The receptor comes from a woman between 40 and 50 years old who had recovered from COVID-19. This CDR3 reads CASTVRGLYGYTF. The CDR3 nucleotides are TGTGCCAGCACCGTCAGGGGGCTCTATGGCTACACCTTC.